Detailed here is one T cell receptor (beta chain). Authors' methods: Reference gene primers were amplified, and this amplification served to estimate nucleated cell counts. The repertoire was sequenced with immunoSEQ multiplex PCR; TCRdb's copy has only in-frame clones and lacks some. The DNA gave D and trimming, while V, J and clone size come from that table. The table includes some 73,000 clones, roughly 86% detected once. The sample originates from a study of blood T cell repertoires in COVID-19. As for the study in general: Samples of COVID-19 (acute and convalescent) were obtained from the United States, Italy and Spain. T cells, B-cell-depleted T cells, or PBMCs supplied cDNA or gDNA.

Between the trimmed V and J ends, which lost 2 bases and 1 base, there was a span of 6 bases. CDR3 size: 13 residues. The V gene's germline CDR1 is SGHRS and CDR2 YFSETQ. Sequencing was done on a sample of peripheral blood. The rearrangement joins TRBV5-1 to TRBJ2-5; no clear D. The clonotype comes from a woman aged 55-70 years with acute or convalescent COVID-19. The CDR3 region has the DNA TGCGCCAGCAGCTTTTCCGTCCAAGAGACCCAGTACTTC. Translated, it gives CASSFSVQETQYF.